This T cell receptor beta chain was sequenced for a study of blood T cell repertoires in COVID-19. Study overall: Acute-phase and convalescent COVID-19 samples originated in the United States, Italy and Spain.

CDR3 length: 16 amino acids. The trim removed 0 bases at V and 4 bases at J, leaving 2 bases unmatched. Germline CDR1 is SGHRS and CDR2 is YFSETQ. Authors' data handling: It was from reference gene primer amplification that nucleated cell counts were estimated. Sequencing used immunoSEQ multiplex PCR; TCRdb keeps in-frame clones, though not all of them. D and trimming were read from the DNA, whereas the V and J calls and clone size are those reported in that table. The data hold tens of thousands of clones, with around nine tenths observed a single time. The chain has TRBV5-1 and TRBJ2-2, with TRBD2 identical over 11 bases. This clonotype was sampled from a human donor with active COVID-19. The donor label of this sample is uncertain. Specimen: peripheral blood. CDR3 sequence (DNA): TGCGCCAGCAGCTTGGGACTAGCGGGAACCACCGGGGAGCTGTTTTTT. Translated, it gives CASSLGLAGTTGELFF. Drawing the rest from reference TRBV5-1 and TRBJ2-2, the complete variable domain is KAGVTQTPRYLIKTRGQQVTLSCSPISGHRSVSWYQQTPGQGLQFLFEYFSETQRNKGNFPGRFSGRQFSNSRSEMNVSTLELGDSALYLCASSLGLAGTTGELFFGEGSRLTVL.